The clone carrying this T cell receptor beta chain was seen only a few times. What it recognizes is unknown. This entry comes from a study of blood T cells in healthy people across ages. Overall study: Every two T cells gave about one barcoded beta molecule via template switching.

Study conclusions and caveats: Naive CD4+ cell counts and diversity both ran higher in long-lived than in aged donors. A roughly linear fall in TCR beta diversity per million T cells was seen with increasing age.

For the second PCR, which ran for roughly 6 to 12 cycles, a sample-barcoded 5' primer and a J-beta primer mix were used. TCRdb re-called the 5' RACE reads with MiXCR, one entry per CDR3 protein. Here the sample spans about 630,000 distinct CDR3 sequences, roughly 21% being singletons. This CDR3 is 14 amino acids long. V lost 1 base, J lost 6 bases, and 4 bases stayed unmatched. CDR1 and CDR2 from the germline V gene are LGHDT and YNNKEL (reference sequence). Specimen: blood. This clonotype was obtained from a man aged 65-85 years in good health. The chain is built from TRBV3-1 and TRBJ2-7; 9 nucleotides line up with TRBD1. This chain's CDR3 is CASSQVQGASEQYF. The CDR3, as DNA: TGTGCCAGCAGCCAAGTACAGGGGGCAAGCGAGCAGTACTTC.